The source of this T cell receptor beta chain is a study of T cell responses to AZD1222 COVID-19 vaccine. Notes on the study in general: Repertoire samples came only from after the peak T cell response.

Measured with immunoSEQ multiplex PCR; TCRdb has only the in-frame clones, and not every one. The table includes 100,000 to 150,000 clones, 89% detected once. Points on this clone: Its antigen is not identified.

Here the sequenced sample was peripheral blood, taken on day 0 of AZD1222 vaccination. The sequence came from an adult in good health.

CDR3 nucleotide sequence: TGTGCCAGCAGTTTCCCCCTCAGCGGGAGAGTAGAGACCCAGTACTTC. The encoded protein is CASSFPLSGRVETQYF. This chain joins TRBV28 and TRBJ2-5, with 8 bases lining up with TRBD2. The germline CDR1 and CDR2 sequences are MDHEN and SYDVKM. The CDR3 contains 16 residues. V shed 3 bases, J shed 4 bases, and the junction held 10 bases outside the gene matches.